The T cell receptor beta chain under discussion was sequenced for a study of PD-1 blockade in classical Hodgkin lymphoma. Overall study results and limits: While CD8+ TCR diversity did not rise significantly by C4D1, CD4+ TCR diversity did. After ASCT, patients who started nivolumab under 1 year later were excluded.

With no exception, relapse followed autologous stem cell transplantation in all patients, and brentuximab vedotin exposure varied. Complete response, partial response or progressive disease was each patient's best response. A remark on this clone: Its specificity is not known. A far larger clone is a single base away, which makes a read error likely.

Produced via immunoSEQ multiplex PCR; TCRdb's table is partial and in-frame only. Counted here are 20,000 to 25,000 clones, around 80% occurring once; the ten biggest clones make up under 20%. Specimen: peripheral blood mononuclear cells (PBMCs), collected before the second cycle of nivolumab. The origin of this receptor is a human donor with classical Hodgkin lymphoma.

The CDR3 is CASSEGPYEQYF. In nucleotides, the CDR3 is TGTGCCAGCAGTGAAGGCCCCTACGAGCAGTACTTC. This chain links TRBV6-1 with TRBJ2-7; D gene unclear. The CDR3 spans 12 residues. Between the trimmed V and J ends, which lost 1 base and 2 bases, there was a span of 3 bases. Per the germline V gene, CDR1 is MNHNS and CDR2 is SASEGT.